The source of this TCR beta chain is a study of regulatory T cells. General study points: Hydrophobic residues at CDR3 positions 6 and 7 were enriched in conventional CD4+ T cells of CD3G-deficient patients. In patients, unique TRB V-J pairs were restricted and V/J usage skewed, especially in Tregs.

The primer mix had 52 TRBV and 13 TRBJ primers. The table came from immunoSEQ multiplex PCR; TCRdb's copy has only in-frame clones and leaves some out. The table includes approximately 31,000 clones, roughly 93% detected once. CDR1 and CDR2 from the germline V gene are MNHNS and SASEGT. The CDR3 loop spans 13 amino acids. V was shortened by 2 bases and J by 4 bases, with 9 bases between the two germline ends. All CD3G-deficient patients showed autoimmunity, more severe in two. Patients, 2 to 39 years old, had expanded memory T-cell proportions. Regulatory (CD25-high CD127-low) and conventional (CD25-low CD127-high) CD4+ T cells were sorted separately. A note on this clone: What it recognizes is unknown.

This TCR came from a child aged 2-15 years with CD3G deficiency. The chain combines TRBV6-1 with TRBJ2-7; D remains unclear. The source material was conventional CD4+ T cells sorted from blood. The CDR3 DNA follows: TGTGCCAGCAGTGAACTGTTTTTGTACGAGCAGTACTTC. Its protein product is CASSELFLYEQYF.